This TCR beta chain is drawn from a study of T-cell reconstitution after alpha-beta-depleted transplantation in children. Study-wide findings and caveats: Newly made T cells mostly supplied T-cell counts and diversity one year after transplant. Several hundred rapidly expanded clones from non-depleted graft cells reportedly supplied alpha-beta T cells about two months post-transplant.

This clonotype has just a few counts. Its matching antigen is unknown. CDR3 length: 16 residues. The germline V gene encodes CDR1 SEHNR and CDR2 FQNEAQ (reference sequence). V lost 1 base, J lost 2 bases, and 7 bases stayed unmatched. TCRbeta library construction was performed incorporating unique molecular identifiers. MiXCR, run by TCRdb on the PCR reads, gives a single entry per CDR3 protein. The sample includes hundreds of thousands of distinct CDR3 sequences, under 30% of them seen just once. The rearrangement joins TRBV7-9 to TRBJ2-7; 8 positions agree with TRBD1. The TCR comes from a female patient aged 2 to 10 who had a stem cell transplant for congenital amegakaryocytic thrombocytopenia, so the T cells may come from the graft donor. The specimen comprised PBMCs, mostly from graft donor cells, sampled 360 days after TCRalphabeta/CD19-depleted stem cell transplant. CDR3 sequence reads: CASSLVWAGGPYEQYF. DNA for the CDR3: TGTGCCAGCAGCTTAGTCTGGGCAGGGGGCCCCTACGAGCAGTACTTC.